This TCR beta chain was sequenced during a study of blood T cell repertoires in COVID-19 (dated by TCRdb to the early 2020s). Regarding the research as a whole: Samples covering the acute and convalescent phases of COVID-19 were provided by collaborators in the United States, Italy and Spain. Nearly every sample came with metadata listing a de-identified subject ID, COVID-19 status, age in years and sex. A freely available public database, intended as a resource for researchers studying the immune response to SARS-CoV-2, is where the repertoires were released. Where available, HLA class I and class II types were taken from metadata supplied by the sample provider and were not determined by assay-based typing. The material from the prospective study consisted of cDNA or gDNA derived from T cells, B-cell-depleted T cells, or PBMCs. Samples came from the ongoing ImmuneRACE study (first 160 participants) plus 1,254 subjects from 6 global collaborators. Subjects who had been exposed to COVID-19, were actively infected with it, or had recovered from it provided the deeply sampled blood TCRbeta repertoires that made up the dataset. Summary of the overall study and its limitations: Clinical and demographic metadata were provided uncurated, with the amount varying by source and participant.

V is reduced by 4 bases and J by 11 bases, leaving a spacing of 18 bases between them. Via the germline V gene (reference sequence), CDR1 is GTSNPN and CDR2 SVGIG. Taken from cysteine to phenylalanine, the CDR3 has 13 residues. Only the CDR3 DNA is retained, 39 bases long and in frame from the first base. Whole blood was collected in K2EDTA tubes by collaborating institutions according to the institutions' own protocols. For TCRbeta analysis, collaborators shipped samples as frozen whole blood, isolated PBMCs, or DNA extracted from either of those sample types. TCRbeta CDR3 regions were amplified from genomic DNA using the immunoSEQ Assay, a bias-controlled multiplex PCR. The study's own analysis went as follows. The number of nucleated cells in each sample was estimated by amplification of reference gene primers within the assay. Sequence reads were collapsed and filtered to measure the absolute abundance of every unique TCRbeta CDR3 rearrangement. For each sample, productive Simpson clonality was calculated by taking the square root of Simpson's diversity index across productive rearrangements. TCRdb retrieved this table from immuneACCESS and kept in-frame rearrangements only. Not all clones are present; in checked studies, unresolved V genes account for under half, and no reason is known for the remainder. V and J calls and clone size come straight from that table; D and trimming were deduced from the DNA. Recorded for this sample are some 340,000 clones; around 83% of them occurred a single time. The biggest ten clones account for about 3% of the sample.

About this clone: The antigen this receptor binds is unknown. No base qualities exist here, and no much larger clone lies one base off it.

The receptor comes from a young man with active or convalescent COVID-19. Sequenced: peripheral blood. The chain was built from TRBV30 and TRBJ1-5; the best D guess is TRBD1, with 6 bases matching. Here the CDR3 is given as CAWTPRGAVAQHF. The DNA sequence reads TGTGCCTGGACCCCTCGGGGGGCCGTGGCCCAGCATTTT.